This T cell receptor (beta chain) is from a study of cytomegalovirus exposure and HLA in healthy donors. This CDR3 spans 16 amino acids. The germline V gene encodes CDR1 LNHDA and CDR2 SQIVND (reference sequence). With 6 bases clipped from V and 0 bases from J, the junction kept 7 bases outside the gene matches. While the first cohort had hundreds of subjects, the donors belonged to the separate validation cohort of roughly 120 subjects. The table came from immunoSEQ multiplex PCR; TCRdb's copy has only in-frame clones and leaves some out. This sample has more than 50,000 clones; 90% to 95% occur once, and the top ten carry over 2%. General study findings and limits: Researchers counted around 160 TCR beta chains as cytomegalovirus-associated. It was confirmed in vitro that a few of the CMV-associated chains were specific for CMV antigens. Per published reports, the classifier diagnosed cytomegalovirus status with high specificity and sensitivity.

As to this clone: No antigen is known for it.

The source of this sequence is a woman younger than 45 in good health and CMV-seronegative. Specimen: PBMCs. The genes are TRBV19 and TRBJ1-2; the match to TRBD1 covers 10 bases. CDR3 residues: CASSRGQGPTNYGYTF. The CDR3 coding sequence is TGTGCCAGTAGCCGGGGACAGGGGCCCACTAACTATGGCTACACCTTC.